The clone carrying this T cell receptor beta chain was seen at least ten times. No antigen is known for it. TCRdb reanalysed the reads using MiXCR and keeps one entry per CDR3 protein. In the table there are some 300,000 distinct CDR3 sequences, roughly 9.3% of which are singletons. Per the germline V gene, CDR1 is MDHEN and CDR2 is SYDVKM. V lost 5 bases to trimming and J lost 6 bases; unmatched junction nucleotides: 9. This CDR3 spans 14 amino acids. This specimen comes from a study of T cell repertoires in cytomegalovirus infection. Overall study context: Public TCR beta signatures provided an indication of both CMV infection and a matching HLA type.

Study results and limitations: CMV-specific HLA-C-restricted TCR beta clonotypes dominated the ex vivo response.

This receptor was obtained from a human donor in good health (CMV status not recorded). Some clones in this sample may be carry-over from other donors' samples. V gene TRBV28 combines with J gene TRBJ2-7; TRBD2 matches 8 bases. The specimen was PBMCs. The CDR3 loop reads CASSGAGVSSEQYV. CDR3 DNA sequence: TGTGCCAGCAGTGGAGCGGGAGTCTCGAGCGAGCAGTACGTC.